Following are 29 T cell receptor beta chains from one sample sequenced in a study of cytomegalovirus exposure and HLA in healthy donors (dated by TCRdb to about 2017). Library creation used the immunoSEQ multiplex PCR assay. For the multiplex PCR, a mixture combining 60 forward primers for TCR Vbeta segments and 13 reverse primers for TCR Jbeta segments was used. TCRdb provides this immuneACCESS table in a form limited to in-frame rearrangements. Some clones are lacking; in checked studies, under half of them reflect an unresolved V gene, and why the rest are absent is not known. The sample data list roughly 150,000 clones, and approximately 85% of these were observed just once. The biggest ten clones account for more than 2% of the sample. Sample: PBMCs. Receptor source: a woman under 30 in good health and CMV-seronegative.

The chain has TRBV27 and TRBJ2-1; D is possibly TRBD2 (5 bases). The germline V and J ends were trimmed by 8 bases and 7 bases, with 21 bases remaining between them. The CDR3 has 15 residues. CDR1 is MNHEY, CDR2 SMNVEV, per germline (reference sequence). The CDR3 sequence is CASGTRETPLNEQFF. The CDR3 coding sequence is TGTGCCAGCGGAACCCGGGAAACCCCCCTAAATGAGCAGTTCTTC.

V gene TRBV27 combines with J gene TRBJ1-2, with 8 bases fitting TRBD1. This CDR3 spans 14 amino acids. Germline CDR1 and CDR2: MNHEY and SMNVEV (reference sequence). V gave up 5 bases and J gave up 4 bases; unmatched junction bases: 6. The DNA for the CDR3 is TGTGCCAGCAGTGCCGGACAGGGCTTCTATGGCTACACCTTC. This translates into CASSAGQGFYGYTF.

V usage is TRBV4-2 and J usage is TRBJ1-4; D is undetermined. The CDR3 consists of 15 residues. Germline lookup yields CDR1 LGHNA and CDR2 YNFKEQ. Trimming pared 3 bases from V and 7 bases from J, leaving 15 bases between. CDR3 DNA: TGTGCCAGCAGCCAGGGTCCGGGTCTCCTTGAAAAACTGTTTTTT. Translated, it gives CASSQGPGLLEKLFF.

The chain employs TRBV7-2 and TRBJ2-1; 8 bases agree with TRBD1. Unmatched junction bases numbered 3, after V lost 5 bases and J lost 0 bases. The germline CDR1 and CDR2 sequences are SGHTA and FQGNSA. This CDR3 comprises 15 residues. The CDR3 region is CASSPDRASYNEQFF. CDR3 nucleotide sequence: TGTGCCAGCAGCCCGGACAGGGCCTCCTACAATGAGCAGTTCTTC.

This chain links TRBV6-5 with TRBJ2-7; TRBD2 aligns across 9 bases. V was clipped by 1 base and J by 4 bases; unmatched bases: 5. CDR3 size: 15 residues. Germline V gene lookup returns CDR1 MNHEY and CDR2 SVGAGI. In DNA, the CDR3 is TGTGCCAGCAGTTACTGGGTAGCGGGAGAGTACGAGCAGTACTTC. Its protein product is CASSYWVAGEYEQYF.

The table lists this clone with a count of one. DNA for the CDR3: TGTGCCAGCAGTTGGCCCACAGATGGCTCCTACGAGCAGTACTTC. Its translation is CASSWPTDGSYEQYF. The rearrangement uses TRBV28 and TRBJ2-7; unclear D gene. CDR1 and CDR2 from the germline V gene are MDHEN and SYDVKM. Trimming removed 4 bases from V and 0 bases from J, with 13 bases in between. CDR3 length equals 15 residues.

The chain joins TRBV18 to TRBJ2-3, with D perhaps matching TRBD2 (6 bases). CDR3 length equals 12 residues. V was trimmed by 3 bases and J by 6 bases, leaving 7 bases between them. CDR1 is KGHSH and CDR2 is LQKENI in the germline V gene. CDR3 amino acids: CASSPEGDTQYF. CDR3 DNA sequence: TGTGCCAGCTCACCGGAGGGGGATACGCAGTATTTT. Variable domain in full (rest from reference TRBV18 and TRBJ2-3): NAGVMQNPRHLVRRRGQEARLRCSPMKGHSHVYWYRQLPEEGLKFMVYLQKENIIDESGMPKERFSAEFPKEGPSILRIQQVVRGDSAAYFCASSPEGDTQYFGPGTRLTVL.

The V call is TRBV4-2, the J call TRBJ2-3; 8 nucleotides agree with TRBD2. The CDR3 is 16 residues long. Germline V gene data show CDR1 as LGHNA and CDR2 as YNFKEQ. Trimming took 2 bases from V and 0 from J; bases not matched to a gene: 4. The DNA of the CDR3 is TGTGCCAGCAGCCAATTTAGCGGGACTAGCACAGATACGCAGTATTTT. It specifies CASSQFSGTSTDTQYF.

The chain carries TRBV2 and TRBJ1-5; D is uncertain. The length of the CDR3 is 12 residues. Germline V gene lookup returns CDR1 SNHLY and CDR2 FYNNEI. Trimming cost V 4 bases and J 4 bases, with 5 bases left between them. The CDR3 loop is CASSGDNQPQHF. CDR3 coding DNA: TGTGCCAGCAGTGGAGATAATCAGCCCCAGCATTTT.

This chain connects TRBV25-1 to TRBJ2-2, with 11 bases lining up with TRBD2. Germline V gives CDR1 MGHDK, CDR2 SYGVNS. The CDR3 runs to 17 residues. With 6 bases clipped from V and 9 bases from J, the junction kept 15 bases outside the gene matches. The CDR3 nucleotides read TGTGCCAGCAGAGGGGTAGCGGGGGGGATCAGGGCCCGGGAGCTGTTTTTT. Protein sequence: CASRGVAGGIRARELFF.

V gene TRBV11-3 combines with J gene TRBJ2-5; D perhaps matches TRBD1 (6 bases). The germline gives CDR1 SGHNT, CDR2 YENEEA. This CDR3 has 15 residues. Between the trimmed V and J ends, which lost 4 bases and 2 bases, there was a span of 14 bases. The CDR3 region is CASSYAGTPQETQYF. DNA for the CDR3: TGTGCCAGCAGCTACGCCGGGACACCACAAGAGACCCAGTACTTC.

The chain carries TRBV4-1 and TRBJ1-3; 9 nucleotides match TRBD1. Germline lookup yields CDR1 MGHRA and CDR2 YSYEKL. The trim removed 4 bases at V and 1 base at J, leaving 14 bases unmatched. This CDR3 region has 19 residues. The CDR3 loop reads CASSRGTGRSGISGNTIYF. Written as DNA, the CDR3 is TGCGCCAGCAGCCGCGGGACAGGGAGGTCCGGAATTTCTGGAAACACCATATATTTT.

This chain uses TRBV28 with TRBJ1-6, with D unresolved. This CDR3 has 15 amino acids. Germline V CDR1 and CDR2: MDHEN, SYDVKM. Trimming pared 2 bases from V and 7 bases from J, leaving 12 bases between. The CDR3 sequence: CASSLGAGTNSPLHF. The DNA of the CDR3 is TGTGCCAGCAGTTTAGGCGCAGGAACCAATTCACCCCTCCACTTT.

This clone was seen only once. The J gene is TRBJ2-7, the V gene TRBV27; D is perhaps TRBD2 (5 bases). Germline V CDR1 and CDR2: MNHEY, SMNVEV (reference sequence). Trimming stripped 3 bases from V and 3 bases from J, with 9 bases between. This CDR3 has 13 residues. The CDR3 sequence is CASSLDAGYEQYF. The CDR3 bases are TGTGCCAGCAGTTTGGACGCGGGCTACGAGCAGTACTTC.

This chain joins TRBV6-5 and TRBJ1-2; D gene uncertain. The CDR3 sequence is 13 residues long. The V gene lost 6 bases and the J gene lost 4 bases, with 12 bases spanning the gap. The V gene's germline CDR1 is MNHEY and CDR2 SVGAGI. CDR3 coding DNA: TGTGCCAGCAGAAGGTCGGAGGGCTATGGCTACACCTTC. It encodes CASRRSEGYGYTF.

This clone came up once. The CDR3: CASSSPFGAAVSYEQYF. The CDR3 DNA reads as TGTGCCAGCAGTTCCCCCTTTGGAGCGGCCGTCTCCTACGAGCAGTACTTC. The V and J genes are TRBV28 and TRBJ2-7, with D possibly TRBD2 on 5 matching bases. The V gene's germline CDR1 is MDHEN and CDR2 SYDVKM. The CDR3 loop spans 17 amino acids. V gave up 4 bases and J gave up 0 bases, with 19 bases separating them. The complete variable domain, with remaining parts taken from reference TRBV28 and TRBJ2-7, reads DVKVTQSSRYLVKRTGEKVFLECVQDMDHENMFWYRQDPGLGLRLIYFSYDVKMKEKGDIPEGYSVSREKKERFSLILESASTNQTSMYLCASSSPFGAAVSYEQYFGPGTRLTVT.

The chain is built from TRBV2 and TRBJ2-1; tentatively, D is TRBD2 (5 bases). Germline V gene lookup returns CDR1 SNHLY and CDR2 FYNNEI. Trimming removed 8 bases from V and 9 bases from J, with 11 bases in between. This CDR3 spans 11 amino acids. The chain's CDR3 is CASLAGVEQFF. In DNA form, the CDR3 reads TGTGCCAGCCTTGCGGGCGTTGAGCAGTTCTTC.

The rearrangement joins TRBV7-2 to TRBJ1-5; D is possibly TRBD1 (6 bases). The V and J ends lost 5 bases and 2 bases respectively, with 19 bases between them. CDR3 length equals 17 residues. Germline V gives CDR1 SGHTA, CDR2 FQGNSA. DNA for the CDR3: TGTGCCAGCAGCCCGCAAGGGGGGGGAGGGGGCAATCAGCCCCAGCATTTT. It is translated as CASSPQGGGGGNQPQHF. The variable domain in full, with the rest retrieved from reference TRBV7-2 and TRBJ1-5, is GAGVSQSPSNKVTEKGKDVELRCDPISGHTALYWYRQSLGQGLEFLIYFQGNSAPDKSGLPSDRFSAERTGGSVSTLTIQRTQQEDSAVYLCASSPQGGGGGNQPQHFGDGTRLSIL.

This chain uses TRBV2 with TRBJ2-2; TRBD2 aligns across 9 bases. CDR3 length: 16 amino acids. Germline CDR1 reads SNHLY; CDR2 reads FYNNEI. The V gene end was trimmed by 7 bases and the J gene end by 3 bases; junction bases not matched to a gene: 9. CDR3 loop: CASTTGGGAYTGELFF. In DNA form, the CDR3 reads TGTGCCAGCACTACCGGCGGGGGGGCCTACACCGGGGAGCTGTTTTTT. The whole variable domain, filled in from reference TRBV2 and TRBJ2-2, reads EPEVTQTPSHQVTQMGQEVILRCVPISNHLYFYWYRQILGQKVEFLVSFYNNEISEKSEIFDDQFSVERPDGSNFTLKIRSTKLEDSAMYFCASTTGGGAYTGELFFGEGSRLTVL.

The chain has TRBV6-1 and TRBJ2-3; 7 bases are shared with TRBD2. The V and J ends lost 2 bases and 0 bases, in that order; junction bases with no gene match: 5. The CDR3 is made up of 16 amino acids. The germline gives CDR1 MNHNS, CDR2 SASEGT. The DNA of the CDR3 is TGTGCCAGCAGTGAACGAGCGGGAACTAGCACAGATACGCAGTATTTT. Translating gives CASSERAGTSTDTQYF.

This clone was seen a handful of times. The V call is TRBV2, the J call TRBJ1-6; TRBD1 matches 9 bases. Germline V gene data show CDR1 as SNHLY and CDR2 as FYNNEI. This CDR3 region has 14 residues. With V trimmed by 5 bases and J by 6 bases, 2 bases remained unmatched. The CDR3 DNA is TGTGCCAGCAGTATGGGACAGGGTAATTCACCCCTCCACTTT. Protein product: CASSMGQGNSPLHF.

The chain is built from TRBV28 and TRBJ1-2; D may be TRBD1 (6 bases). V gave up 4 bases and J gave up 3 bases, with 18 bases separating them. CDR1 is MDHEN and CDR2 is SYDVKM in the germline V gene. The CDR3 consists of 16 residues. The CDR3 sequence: CASSSPGGQAYYGYTF. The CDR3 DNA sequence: TGTGCCAGCAGTTCCCCGGGGGGGCAGGCTTACTATGGCTACACCTTC.

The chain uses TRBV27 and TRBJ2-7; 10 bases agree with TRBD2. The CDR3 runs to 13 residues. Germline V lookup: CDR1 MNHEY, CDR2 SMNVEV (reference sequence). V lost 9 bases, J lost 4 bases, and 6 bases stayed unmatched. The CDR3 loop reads CASASGSLYEQYF. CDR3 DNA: TGTGCCAGTGCTAGCGGGAGTCTATACGAGCAGTACTTC.

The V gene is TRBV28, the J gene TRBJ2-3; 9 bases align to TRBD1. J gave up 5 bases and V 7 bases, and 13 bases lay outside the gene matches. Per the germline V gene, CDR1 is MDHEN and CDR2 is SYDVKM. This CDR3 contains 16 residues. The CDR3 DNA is TGTGCCAGCATCTCCCATCGACAGGGGGTGGTAGATACGCAGTATTTT. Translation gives CASISHRQGVVDTQYF. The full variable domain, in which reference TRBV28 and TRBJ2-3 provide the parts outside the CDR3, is DVKVTQSSRYLVKRTGEKVFLECVQDMDHENMFWYRQDPGLGLRLIYFSYDVKMKEKGDIPEGYSVSREKKERFSLILESASTNQTSMYLCASISHRQGVVDTQYFGPGTRLTVL.

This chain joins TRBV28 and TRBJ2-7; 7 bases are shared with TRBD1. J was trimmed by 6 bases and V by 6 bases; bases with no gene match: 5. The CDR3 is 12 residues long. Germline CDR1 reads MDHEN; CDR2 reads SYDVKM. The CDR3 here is CASSGQVSEQYF. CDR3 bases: TGTGCCAGCAGCGGACAGGTCAGCGAGCAGTACTTC.

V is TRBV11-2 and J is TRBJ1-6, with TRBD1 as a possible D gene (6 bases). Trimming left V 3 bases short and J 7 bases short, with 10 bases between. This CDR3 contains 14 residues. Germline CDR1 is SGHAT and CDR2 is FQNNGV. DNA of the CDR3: TGTGCCAGCAGCTTTGACAGGAACAATTCACCCCTCCACTTT. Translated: CASSFDRNNSPLHF.

The CDR3 bases are TGTGCCAGCAGCTGGAGGGGGCCCCCCTACGAGCAGTACTTC. The encoded protein is CASSWRGPPYEQYF. The chain joins TRBV5-5 to TRBJ2-7; a possible D gene is TRBD1 (7 bases). CDR1 SGHKS and CDR2 YYEKEE come from the germline V gene (reference sequence). With 3 bases removed from V and 2 bases from J, the gap between germline ends came to 12 bases. CDR3 length: 14 residues.

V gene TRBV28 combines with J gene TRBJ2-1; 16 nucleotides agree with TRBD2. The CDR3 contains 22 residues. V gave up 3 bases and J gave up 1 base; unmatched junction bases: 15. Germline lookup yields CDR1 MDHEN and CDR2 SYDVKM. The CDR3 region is CASSFPPRGLAGGPGSYNEQFF. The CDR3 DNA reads TGTGCCAGCAGTTTCCCCCCGCGGGGACTAGCGGGAGGGCCTGGGTCCTACAATGAGCAGTTCTTC.

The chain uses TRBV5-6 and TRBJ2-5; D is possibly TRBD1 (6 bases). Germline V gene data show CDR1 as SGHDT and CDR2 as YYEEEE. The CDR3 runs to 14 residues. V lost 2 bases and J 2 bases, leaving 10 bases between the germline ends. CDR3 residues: CASSFGQPQETQYF. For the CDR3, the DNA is TGTGCCAGCAGCTTCGGACAGCCACAAGAGACCCAGTACTTC.